Shown below are 20 T cell receptor beta chains from a single sample sequenced in a study of response to subunit inactivated influenza vaccine. In TCRdb, the RT-PCR reads were re-called with MiXCR into one record per CDR3 protein. Here the sample spans about 540,000 distinct CDR3 sequences, approximately 24% being singletons. These same records also appear under a second study, on T cells expressing NK-cell markers. That paper notes: Template switching by 5'RACE with UMIs generated the TCR beta cDNA.

The specimen comprised CD4+ T cells sorted from PBMCs, sampled roughly 12 days after vaccination. The receptors derive from a man aged 45-65 years who received an inactivated influenza vaccine.

A few counts support this clonotype. The V and J genes are TRBV29-1 and TRBJ1-1, with D maybe TRBD1 (6 bases). Germline CDR1 reads SQVTM; CDR2 reads ANQGSEA. V shed 2 bases and J shed 5 bases, with 12 bases lying between them. This CDR3 spans 13 amino acids. CDR3 DNA: TGCAGCGTTGAACGGGGGCCTGGAACTGAAGCTTTCTTT. It yields the protein CSVERGPGTEAFF. Full variable domain (outside the CDR3, taken from reference TRBV29-1 and TRBJ1-1): SAVISQKPSRDICQRGTSLTIQCQVDSQVTMMFWYRQQPGQSLTLIATANQGSEATYESGFVIDKFPISRPNLTFSTLTVSNMSPEDSSIYLCSVERGPGTEAFFGQGTRLTVV.

This clonotype was picked up many times. The rearrangement joins TRBV29-1 to TRBJ2-2; D tentatively reads TRBD1 or TRBD2 (7 bases each). The germline V gene has CDR1 SQVTM and CDR2 ANQGSEA. The CDR3 has 14 residues. V was pared by 7 bases and J by 4 bases, with 16 bases between. The chain's CDR3 is CSAGRGHGTGELFF. The CDR3 DNA follows: TGCAGCGCTGGGAGGGGGCATGGCACCGGGGAGCTGTTTTTT.

The chain recombines TRBV9 with TRBJ1-1; D possibly corresponds to TRBD1 (5 bases). The CDR3 extends over 15 amino acids. The V and J ends lost 0 bases and 4 bases respectively, with 13 bases between them. Germline V CDR1 and CDR2: SGDLS, YYNGEE. CDR3 nucleotide sequence: TGTGCCAGCAGCGTAGCTGGACATTCGGGCACTGAAGCTTTCTTT. Amino acids: CASSVAGHSGTEAFF.

The J gene is TRBJ2-1, the V gene TRBV5-1; 13 bases align to TRBD2. This CDR3 region has 14 residues. The germline V gene encodes CDR1 SGHRS and CDR2 YFSETQ. The V gene end was trimmed by 4 bases and the J gene end by 10 bases; junction bases not matched to a gene: 5. CDR3 DNA sequence: TGCGCCAGCAGCACTCTACTAGCGGGAGGGGAGCAGTTCTTC. This translates into CASSTLLAGGEQFF.

This clonotype was recorded a few times. The gene calls are TRBV29-1 and TRBJ2-1; 9 nucleotides align to TRBD2. The CDR3 contains 16 residues. With 1 base clipped from V and 7 bases from J, the junction kept 11 bases outside the gene matches. Germline assignment: CDR1 SQVTM and CDR2 ANQGSEA. The CDR3 nucleotides are TGCAGCGTTGAAGGCCCCCCCCTAGCGGGACCGAATGAGCAGTTCTTC. Translating it yields CSVEGPPLAGPNEQFF.

This clonotype was observed a handful of times. The chain links TRBV5-1 to TRBJ1-1; tentative D call: TRBD1 (6 bases). CDR3 length equals 14 residues. V shed 5 bases and J shed 3 bases, with 14 bases lying between them. Germline assignment: CDR1 SGHRS and CDR2 YFSETQ. CDR3 sequence (DNA): TGCGCCAGCAGGTCCGGGGGGCGAGACACTGAAGCTTTCTTT. Protein sequence: CASRSGGRDTEAFF. The full variable domain, completed using reference TRBV5-1 and TRBJ1-1, is KAGVTQTPRYLIKTRGQQVTLSCSPISGHRSVSWYQQTPGQGLQFLFEYFSETQRNKGNFPGRFSGRQFSNSRSEMNVSTLELGDSALYLCASRSGGRDTEAFFGQGTRLTVV.

This chain links TRBV13 with TRBJ2-7, with 7 bases fitting TRBD2. The V and J ends lost 6 bases and 1 base, in that order; junction bases with no gene match: 6. This CDR3 is 14 amino acids long. Germline CDR1 is PRHDT and CDR2 is FYEKMQ (reference sequence). CDR3 sequence reads: CASRQAGESYEQYF. The CDR3 DNA is TGTGCCAGCAGACAGGCGGGGGAGTCCTACGAGCAGTACTTC.

CDR3 protein: CASSFTGEVYEQYF. In DNA form, the CDR3 reads TGCGCCAGCAGCTTTACAGGGGAAGTCTACGAGCAGTACTTC. J is TRBJ2-7 and V is TRBV5-1; TRBD1 matches 7 bases. The V segment lost 2 bases and the J segment 3 bases; nucleotides outside the gene matches: 5. This CDR3 has 14 residues. CDR1 is SGHRS, CDR2 YFSETQ, per germline.

The CDR3 sequence: CASTETGGNIQYF. CDR3 bases: TGTGCCAGCACCGAGACAGGGGGGAACATTCAGTACTTC. V gene TRBV7-2 combines with J gene TRBJ2-4; 9 positions match TRBD1. CDR1 SGHTA and CDR2 FQGNSA come from the germline V gene. The CDR3 has 13 amino acids. The junction had 5 bases not matched to a gene; V was cut back by 7 bases and J by 7 bases.

This clonotype has just a few counts. A read error may explain this, as a much larger clone is one base away. The rearrangement joins TRBV12-3 or TRBV12-4 to TRBJ1-1; D gene uncertain. V was cut by 6 bases and J by 0 bases, with 5 bases left in between. CDR3 length: 12 amino acids. This chain's CDR3 is CASRAVNTEAFF. In DNA form, the CDR3 reads TGTGCCAGCAGGGCAGTGAACACTGAAGCTTTCTTT.

This clonotype was seen a single time. One end of the junction does not line up with germline, which may come from a read error. J is TRBJ1-1 and V is TRBV29-1, with D perhaps TRBD1 (5 bases). Germline assignment: CDR1 SQVTM and CDR2 ANQGSEA. There are 13 residues in the CDR3. The CDR3 loop reads CSVVRVLDTAAFF. Here the CDR3 DNA reads TGCAGCGTGGTCAGGGTACTGGACACTGCAGCTTTCTTT.

This chain joins TRBV5-5 and TRBJ2-3, with TRBD2 matching 8 bases. V was clipped by 1 base and J by 5 bases; unmatched bases: 6. CDR3 length equals 15 residues. Per germline, CDR1 SGHKS and CDR2 YYEKEE (reference sequence). The CDR3 nucleotides are TGTGCCAGCAGCTTGTGGAGCGGGAGAGAAGATACGCAGTATTTT. Translating it yields CASSLWSGREDTQYF.

The J gene is TRBJ2-5, the V gene TRBV23-1; D perhaps matches TRBD1 (6 bases). TRBV23-1 is sorted into the ORF group, with uncertain function. V gave up 2 bases and J gave up 4 bases, with 14 bases separating them. This CDR3 region has 15 residues. In DNA, the CDR3 is TGCGCCAGCAGTCAAGGAACAGGGTACCCAGAGACCCAGTACTTC. It is translated as CASSQGTGYPETQYF.

The V and J genes are TRBV5-1 and TRBJ2-3, with 7 bases fitting TRBD2. Germline V CDR1 and CDR2: SGHRS, YFSETQ. The V gene end was trimmed by 5 bases and the J gene end by 2 bases; junction bases not matched to a gene: 8. The CDR3 sequence is 15 residues long. CDR3 region: CASSIAGQPTDTQYF. The CDR3 nucleotides read TGCGCCAGCAGTATAGCGGGCCAGCCCACAGATACGCAGTATTTT.

This chain uses TRBV6-4 with TRBJ1-1; unclear D gene. From germline, CDR1 is MRHNA and CDR2 SNTAGT. Trimming pared 2 bases from V and 1 base from J, leaving 14 bases between. CDR3 length: 16 amino acids. CDR3 region: CASSDSFLPPNTEAFF. DNA of the CDR3: TGTGCCAGCAGTGACAGTTTTTTGCCCCCGAACACTGAAGCTTTCTTT.

The V gene is TRBV6-4, the J gene TRBJ2-5; no clear D gene. Trimming pared 6 bases from V and 5 bases from J, leaving 13 bases between. The CDR3 extends over 13 amino acids. Looked up from germline, CDR1 is MRHNA and CDR2 is SNTAGT. The CDR3, as DNA: TGTGCCAGCAGATCCCGGACGGAGGAGACCCAGTACTTC. Translation: CASRSRTEETQYF.

This chain uses TRBV12-3 or TRBV12-4 with TRBJ2-2; D may correspond to TRBD1 or TRBD2 (6 bases each). There are 15 residues in the CDR3. Deletions cut 1 base from V and 4 bases from J, with 10 bases between. For the CDR3, the DNA is TGTGCCAGCAGTTTAGGGGGGGCGCGCACCGGGGAGCTGTTTTTT. Translation: CASSLGGARTGELFF.

This clonotype was recorded a few times. The gene calls are TRBV5-1 and TRBJ2-3; D is undetermined. The CDR3 loop spans 14 amino acids. Deletions cut 5 bases from V and 0 bases from J, with 10 bases between. CDR1 and CDR2 (germline): SGHRS, YFSETQ. CDR3 sequence reads: CASRTATSTDTQYF. DNA of the CDR3: TGCGCCAGCAGAACAGCAACTAGCACAGATACGCAGTATTTT.

The V gene is TRBV4-1, the J gene TRBJ1-2; no definite D call. Between the trimmed V and J ends, which lost 0 bases and 2 bases, there was a span of 10 bases. Looked up from germline, CDR1 is MGHRA and CDR2 is YSYEKL. CDR3 length: 15 residues. The CDR3 is CASSQDSLGNYGYTF. DNA of the CDR3: TGCGCCAGCAGCCAAGATTCGCTGGGGAACTATGGCTACACCTTC.

The J gene is TRBJ2-2, the V gene TRBV11-3; D is perhaps TRBD1 (6 bases). Germline CDR1 SGHNT, CDR2 YENEEA. The CDR3 length is 15 residues. The V end was cut by 5 bases, the J end by 1 base, with 11 bases between. The CDR3 coding sequence is TGTGCCAGCAGCCCCCGGGACAAGAACACCGGGGAGCTGTTTTTT. The encoded protein is CASSPRDKNTGELFF.